A single sample is the source of the 31 T cell receptor beta chains below, sequenced in a study of blood T cell repertoires in COVID-19. Assay: immunoSEQ multiplex PCR; the TCRdb copy retains only in-frame clones and omits some. The table includes 75,000 to 100,000 clones, around 87% detected once. The sample taken for sequencing was peripheral blood. These TCRs come from a woman older than 75 with acute or convalescent COVID-19.

This clone occurred once. This chain uses TRBV7-9 with TRBJ2-2; 10 bases agree with TRBD2. V gave up 5 bases and J gave up 8 bases; unmatched junction bases: 11. Germline V gene data show CDR1 as SEHNR and CDR2 as FQNEAQ (reference sequence). The CDR3 covers 16 residues. The CDR3, as DNA: TGTGCCAGCAGCCCTAGCGGGAGAGTAACAGGAGGGGAGCTGTTTTTT. Translated, it gives CASSPSGRVTGGELFF.

This clone was detected once. V usage is TRBV19 and J usage is TRBJ1-5; 8 bases are shared with TRBD1. Germline V gene lookup returns CDR1 LNHDA and CDR2 SQIVND (reference sequence). There are 15 residues in the CDR3. Germline trimming cut 5 bases from V and 5 bases from J; bases unmatched to any gene: 8. The CDR3 reads CASSLDRGRDQPQHF. The CDR3 nucleotides are TGTGCCAGTAGTCTCGACAGGGGCCGGGATCAGCCCCAGCATTTT.

J is TRBJ1-1 and V is TRBV7-6, with a possible D match to TRBD1 (5 bases). CDR3 size: 14 residues. The germline V and J ends were trimmed by 0 bases and 1 base, with 6 bases remaining between them. Germline assignment: CDR1 SGHVS and CDR2 FNYEAQ. The CDR3 coding sequence is TGTGCCAGCAGCTTAGCGGACACGAACACTGAAGCTTTCTTT. Protein product: CASSLADTNTEAFF.

The CDR3 nucleotides are TGTGCCAGCAGCTTACAGTTGAACACTGAAGCTTTCTTT. Protein product: CASSLQLNTEAFF. The chain links TRBV7-3 to TRBJ1-1, with D unclear. Trimming pared 2 bases from V and 0 bases from J, leaving 4 bases between. Germline V gene sequence: CDR1 SGHTA, CDR2 FQGTGA. The length of the CDR3 is 13 residues.

A single count supports this clone. This chain links TRBV5-1 with TRBJ2-2, with 9 bases identical to TRBD1. With 4 bases clipped from V and 5 bases from J, the junction kept 6 bases outside the gene matches. CDR3 length equals 15 residues. CDR1 and CDR2 (germline): SGHRS, YFSETQ. The CDR3: CASSRGQGRTGELFF. For the CDR3, the DNA is TGCGCCAGCAGCCGAGGACAGGGGAGAACCGGGGAGCTGTTTTTT.

The J gene is TRBJ1-6, the V gene TRBV28; D ambiguous. Trimming removed 2 bases from V and 6 bases from J, with 5 bases in between. Germline V lookup: CDR1 MDHEN, CDR2 SYDVKM. The CDR3 is 13 amino acids. In nucleotides, the CDR3 is TGTGCCAGCAGTTTACAGGCTAATTCACCCCTCCACTTT. It is translated as CASSLQANSPLHF.

V and J are TRBV27 and TRBJ1-1, with D possibly matching TRBD1 (6 bases). This CDR3 has 14 residues. Trimming took off 6 bases at V and 1 base at J, with 12 bases between the two ends. Germline values: CDR1 MNHEY, CDR2 SMNVEV (reference sequence). The chain's CDR3 is CASRDDRKNTEAFF. The CDR3 DNA reads as TGTGCCAGCAGAGATGACAGGAAGAACACTGAAGCTTTCTTT.

This clone was counted once. V gene TRBV19 combines with J gene TRBJ2-2, with 9 bases aligning to TRBD1. The V segment lost 10 bases and the J segment 7 bases; nucleotides outside the gene matches: 16. The CDR3 runs 16 residues. Germline values: CDR1 LNHDA, CDR2 SQIVND (reference sequence). Here the CDR3 reads CATIKPGQGRFGELFF. As DNA, the CDR3 is TGTGCCACCATCAAACCGGGACAGGGACGATTCGGGGAGCTGTTTTTT.

The chain couples TRBV15 to TRBJ2-3, with 10 positions matching TRBD1. The CDR3 has 14 amino acids. Trimming took 6 bases from V and 4 from J; bases not matched to a gene: 4. CDR1 is LNHNV and CDR2 is YYDKDF in the germline V gene (reference sequence). The CDR3 region has the DNA TGTGCCACCAGGGAGGGGACAGGGGCAGATACGCAGTATTTT. Protein product: CATREGTGADTQYF.

The rearrangement uses TRBV9 and TRBJ2-5; 8 positions match TRBD2. The V segment lost 0 bases and the J segment 4 bases; nucleotides outside the gene matches: 5. The CDR3 contains 15 residues. Germline CDR1 SGDLS, CDR2 YYNGEE. CDR3 in DNA: TGTGCCAGCAGCGTAGCTTCGGGGGGGCCAGAGACCCAGTACTTC. It codes for CASSVASGGPETQYF. The variable domain in full, completed from reference TRBV9 and TRBJ2-5, reads DSGVTQTPKHLITATGQRVTLRCSPRSGDLSVYWYQQSLDQGLQFLIQYYNGEERAKGNILERFSAQQFPDLHSELNLSSLELGDSALYFCASSVASGGPETQYFGPGTRLLVL.

The chain employs TRBV10-1 and TRBJ2-7, with 7 bases that match TRBD1. This CDR3 is 15 amino acids long. J was trimmed by 3 bases and V by 0 bases; bases with no gene match: 5. Germline V gene lookup returns CDR1 WNHNN and CDR2 SYGVQD (reference sequence). In DNA, the CDR3 is TGCGCCAGCAGTGAGTCTAGACAGGGAAGCTACGAGCAGTACTTC. This encodes CASSESRQGSYEQYF.

The chain recombines TRBV6-5 with TRBJ1-2; 8 bases line up with TRBD1. CDR3 length equals 13 residues. Germline V lookup: CDR1 MNHEY, CDR2 SVGAGI. Trimming cost V 10 bases and J 4 bases; bases outside gene matches: 8. CDR3 loop: CAMTRGQGYGYTF. The CDR3, as DNA: TGTGCCATGACCCGTGGACAGGGCTATGGCTACACCTTC.

The gene calls are TRBV9 and TRBJ2-1; maybe TRBD2 (6 bases). The CDR3 covers 15 residues. The germline CDR1 and CDR2 sequences are SGDLS and YYNGEE. The V end was cut by 4 bases, the J end by 2 bases, with 13 bases between. CDR3 protein: CASSPTGVTYNEQFF. The CDR3 coding sequence is TGTGCCAGCAGCCCAACGGGAGTCACCTACAATGAGCAGTTCTTC.

In this sample, this clone turned up once. CDR3: CASMGTSGRMDEQFF. For the CDR3, the DNA is TGTGCCAGCATGGGGACTAGCGGGAGGATGGATGAGCAGTTCTTC. The V gene is TRBV6-6, the J gene TRBJ2-1, with 15 bases that match TRBD2. This CDR3 contains 15 residues. V trimming: 7 bases; J trimming: 8 bases; junction bases outside the gene matches: 6. Germline assignment: CDR1 MNHNY and CDR2 SVGAGI (reference sequence).

The V and J genes are TRBV7-8 and TRBJ2-2; 9 nucleotides line up with TRBD2. CDR3 size: 18 residues. Germline assignment: CDR1 SGHVS and CDR2 FQNEAQ. V was pared by 8 bases and J by 0 bases, with 13 bases of the junction left unmatched. CDR3: CASPSSGTIITNTGELFF. For the CDR3, the DNA is TGTGCCAGCCCTTCTAGCGGGACCATAATTACGAACACCGGGGAGCTGTTTTTT.

The chain joins TRBV5-3 to TRBJ2-3; 11 nucleotides align to TRBD1. TRBV5-3 has ORF status, its function being uncertain. V lost 4 bases and J lost 4; bases outside the gene matches: 5. This CDR3 region has 15 residues. This CDR3 is CARSIGQGAPDTQYF. For the CDR3, the DNA is TGTGCCAGAAGCATCGGACAGGGGGCCCCAGATACGCAGTATTTT.

The chain combines TRBV24-1 with TRBJ2-5; 11 bases agree with TRBD2. The CDR3 spans 15 residues. The germline V gene has CDR1 KGHDR and CDR2 SFDVKD. With 12 bases clipped from V and 4 bases from J, the junction kept 12 bases outside the gene matches. CDR3 DNA: TGTGCCTCTTCCTCCGGGACTAGCGGATCAGAGACCCAGTACTTC. The encoded protein is CASSSGTSGSETQYF.

V and J are TRBV6-6 and TRBJ1-6, with 7 positions matching TRBD1. Per the germline V gene, CDR1 is MNHNY and CDR2 is SVGAGI (reference sequence). The CDR3 extends over 16 amino acids. The trim removed 6 bases at V and 4 bases at J, leaving 9 bases unmatched. The CDR3 coding sequence is TGTGCCAGCAGCCCAACAGGGACAGTTTATAATTCACCCCTCCACTTT. Translated, it gives CASSPTGTVYNSPLHF.

The chain joins TRBV7-9 to TRBJ2-7; 11 nucleotides align to TRBD2. This CDR3 spans 15 amino acids. V was clipped by 5 bases and J by 5 bases; unmatched bases: 8. Germline CDR1 SEHNR, CDR2 FQNEAQ (reference sequence). The CDR3 loop is CASSQGLAVRDEQYF. The DNA of the CDR3 is TGTGCCAGCAGCCAGGGACTAGCGGTCCGGGACGAGCAGTACTTC.

This chain links TRBV7-3 with TRBJ1-6; D unresolved. V shed 5 bases and J shed 18 bases, with 5 bases lying between them. Per germline, CDR1 SGHTA and CDR2 FQGTGA. CDR3 length: 8 amino acids. The CDR3 nucleotides read TGTGCCAGCAGCCCCGGCCACTTT. Amino acids: CASSPGHF.

A remark on this clone: In the same sample, other DNA sequences code for this CDR3. For the CDR3, the DNA is TGCGCCAGCAGCTTGGGAGGGCATCCTGGGACTGAAGCTTTCTTT. It encodes CASSLGGHPGTEAFF. The J gene is TRBJ1-1, the V gene TRBV5-1; no clear D gene. Trimming pared 0 bases from V and 5 bases from J, leaving 14 bases between. The CDR3 is 15 amino acids. CDR1 and CDR2 (germline): SGHRS, YFSETQ.

This chain joins TRBV14 and TRBJ1-4; D remains ambiguous. The CDR3 extends over 13 amino acids. Germline lookup yields CDR1 SGHDN and CDR2 FVKESK. V shed 4 bases and J shed 5 bases, with 8 bases lying between them. CDR3 sequence (DNA): TGTGCCAGCAGCCTAAGACAAAATGAAAAACTGTTTTTT. Residues: CASSLRQNEKLFF.

This sequence joins TRBV30 and TRBJ2-3; perhaps TRBD2 as D (5 bases). Between the trimmed V and J ends, which lost 0 bases and 4 bases, there was a span of 8 bases. The CDR3 has 13 residues. Germline V CDR1 and CDR2: GTSNPN, SVGIG (reference sequence). The CDR3 region is CAWSVEGPDTQYF. CDR3 DNA: TGTGCCTGGAGTGTAGAGGGCCCAGATACGCAGTATTTT.

The chain uses TRBV10-1 and TRBJ2-3; D may be TRBD2 (5 bases). Trimming pared 3 bases from V and 0 bases from J, leaving 7 bases between. CDR3 length: 14 amino acids. CDR1 is WNHNN and CDR2 is SYGVQD in the germline V gene (reference sequence). The CDR3 sequence is CASSEGGSTDTQYF. CDR3 nucleotide sequence: TGCGCCAGCAGTGAAGGCGGGAGCACAGATACGCAGTATTTT.

J is TRBJ2-2 and V is TRBV10-3; TRBD1 is a possible D gene (5 bases). Germline lookup yields CDR1 ENHRY and CDR2 SYGVKD. This CDR3 spans 14 amino acids. V was clipped by 2 bases and J by 7 bases, with 11 bases between them. The CDR3 spells CAISEIPGFGELFF. Written as DNA, the CDR3 is TGTGCCATCAGTGAGATCCCAGGGTTCGGGGAGCTGTTTTTT.

The CDR3 DNA sequence: TGCGCCAGCAGCCAAGATAGTGGGAGTTCGGACAATGAGCAGTTCTTC. It specifies CASSQDSGSSDNEQFF. The chain links TRBV4-1 to TRBJ2-1, with TRBD2 as a possible D gene (5 bases). The CDR3 is 16 amino acids. Germline V lookup: CDR1 MGHRA, CDR2 YSYEKL. Trimming took 0 bases from V and 5 from J, leaving 14 bases between them.

V and J are TRBV7-2 and TRBJ2-7; 9 positions agree with TRBD1. There are 12 residues in the CDR3. The J segment lost 4 bases and the V segment lost 5 bases, leaving 0 bases of the junction unmatched. Germline values: CDR1 SGHTA, CDR2 FQGNSA. CDR3 loop: CASSGTGYEQYF. The DNA for the CDR3 is TGTGCCAGCAGCGGGACAGGGTACGAGCAGTACTTC.

This rearrangement joins TRBV28 to TRBJ1-2; the match to TRBD1 covers 9 bases. Germline trimming cut 6 bases from V and 4 bases from J; bases unmatched to any gene: 18. The CDR3 totals 18 residues. Per the germline V gene, CDR1 is MDHEN and CDR2 is SYDVKM. DNA of the CDR3: TGTGCCAGCAGACTAGGGTCGACAGGGGGTTTAGATGGCTATGGCTACACCTTC. This gives the protein CASRLGSTGGLDGYGYTF.

Only a few counts were recorded for this clone. The CDR3: CASTDRGGSPLHF. The CDR3 nucleotides read TGCGCCAGTACGGACAGGGGAGGCTCACCCCTCCACTTT. The chain uses TRBV5-1 and TRBJ1-6; TRBD1 agrees at 9 bases. The CDR3 runs to 13 residues. J lost 10 bases, V lost 8 bases, and 7 bases had no gene match. Germline V gene sequence: CDR1 SGHRS, CDR2 YFSETQ.

The V and J genes are TRBV7-3 and TRBJ2-2; weak D call: TRBD1 (6 bases). Trimming removed 5 bases from V and 2 bases from J, with 15 bases in between. Germline assignment: CDR1 SGHTA and CDR2 FQGTGA. The CDR3 length is 16 residues. The CDR3 DNA reads TGTGCCAGCAGCAAAAGTGGGACACCCAACACCGGGGAGCTGTTTTTT. Protein product: CASSKSGTPNTGELFF.

The chain recombines TRBV3-1 (or the pseudogene TRBV3-2) with TRBJ2-2; a possible D gene is TRBD1 (6 bases). There are 18 residues in the CDR3. Trimming cost V 4 bases and J 1 base, with 19 bases left between them. Per germline, CDR1 LGHDT and CDR2 YNNKEL (reference sequence). For the CDR3, the DNA is TGTGCCAGCAGCCGGGATTATCCCGGACAGCTGAACACCGGGGAGCTGTTTTTT. Protein: CASSRDYPGQLNTGELFF.